This T cell receptor beta chain is from a study of blood T cell repertoires in COVID-19. For the study at large: The analysed material was cDNA or gDNA that came from T cells, B-cell-depleted T cells, or PBMCs.

Repertoires were generated with immunoSEQ multiplex PCR, while TCRdb's copy carries only in-frame clones and drops some. The repertoire has around 99,000 clones, about three quarters of them found once; the top ten carry around 4.5%. Germline V CDR1 and CDR2: SGHRS, YFSETQ. V lost 1 base and J lost 9; bases outside the gene matches: 6. This CDR3 region has 14 residues. The TCR originated in a man in his 70s with acute or convalescent COVID-19. The chain carries TRBV5-1 and TRBJ2-1, with TRBD1 matching 8 bases. The sequencing sample was made of peripheral blood. The chain's CDR3 is CASSLIQGAVEQFF. The CDR3 DNA reads TGCGCCAGCAGCTTGATCCAGGGGGCAGTTGAGCAGTTCTTC.